What follows are 11 T cell receptor beta chains derived from one specimen sequenced in a study of graft-versus-host responses after intestinal transplantation. Using immunoSEQ multiplex PCR, the repertoire was profiled, and TCRdb retains in-frame clones only, with some absent. Of approximately 74,000 clones in the sample, 92% were seen once. The sample here was PBMCs, taken 98 days after intestinal transplantation. Source of these receptors: a human patient who received an intestinal transplant, so some T cells may come from the graft donor.

This clone was picked up one time. The chain employs TRBV7-8 and TRBJ2-3; 11 positions agree with TRBD2. Germline CDR1 reads SGHVS; CDR2 reads FQNEAQ. The trim removed 5 bases at V and 1 base at J, leaving 11 bases unmatched. This CDR3 spans 18 amino acids. The CDR3: CASSPSYRLAGRTDTQYF. The CDR3 region has the DNA TGTGCCAGCAGCCCATCATACCGACTAGCGGGGCGCACAGATACGCAGTATTTT.

J is TRBJ1-1 and V is TRBV27; D call uncertain. Germline V CDR1 and CDR2: MNHEY, SMNVEV (reference sequence). V lost 5 bases to trimming and J lost 4 bases, with 5 bases between them. There are 11 residues in the CDR3. Written as DNA, the CDR3 is TGTGCCAGCAGTCTCGGCACTGAAGCTTTCTTT. Protein sequence: CASSLGTEAFF.

V is TRBV11-2 and J is TRBJ2-2, with D possibly matching TRBD2 (6 bases). Germline CDR1 reads SGHAT; CDR2 reads FQNNGV. Trimming cost V 5 bases and J 3 bases, with 16 bases left between them. The CDR3 runs to 16 residues. CDR3 region: CASSEYSGRDTGELFF. The CDR3 nucleotides read TGTGCCAGCAGCGAGTATAGCGGCCGCGACACCGGGGAGCTGTTTTTT. Full variable domain (rest looked up from reference TRBV11-2 and TRBJ2-2): EAGVAQSPRYKIIEKRQSVAFWCNPISGHATLYWYQQILGQGPKLLIQFQNNGVVDDSQLPKDRFSAERLKGVDSTLKIQPAKLEDSAVYLCASSEYSGRDTGELFFGEGSRLTVL.

The chain joins TRBV7-9 to TRBJ1-3; D is perhaps TRBD1 (5 bases). CDR3 length: 17 residues. V was clipped by 8 bases and J by 0 bases, with 20 bases between them. Germline V gene data show CDR1 as SEHNR and CDR2 as FQNEAQ (reference sequence). CDR3 region: CASDSLGAGLSGNTIYF. The DNA for the CDR3 is TGTGCCAGCGATAGCTTAGGGGCAGGCCTCTCTGGAAACACCATATATTTT. Looking up the rest from reference TRBV7-9 and TRBJ1-3 gives the full variable domain: DTGVSQNPRHKITKRGQNVTFRCDPISEHNRLYWYRQTLGQGPEFLTYFQNEAQLEKSRLLSDRFSAERPKGSFSTLEIQRTEQGDSAMYLCASDSLGAGLSGNTIYFGEGSWLTVV.

The chain combines TRBV27 with TRBJ2-1; D might be TRBD2 (7 bases). CDR1 MNHEY and CDR2 SMNVEV come from the germline V gene (reference sequence). V was cut by 5 bases and J by 7 bases, with 21 bases left in between. This CDR3 region has 16 residues. The CDR3 DNA sequence: TGTGCCAGCAGTCCGATTTACGGGGGGCCCAGAAATGAGCAGTTCTTC. It specifies CASSPIYGGPRNEQFF.

This rearrangement joins TRBV30 to TRBJ2-3; D remains unclear. CDR1 and CDR2 (germline): GTSNPN, SVGIG (reference sequence). The CDR3 is 14 residues long. V shed 2 bases and J shed 0 bases, with 9 bases lying between them. The CDR3 reads CAWSLGASTDTQYF. CDR3 in DNA: TGTGCCTGGAGTCTTGGAGCTAGCACAGATACGCAGTATTTT.

In this sample, this clone turned up once. The V and J genes are TRBV5-1 and TRBJ2-5; D is possibly TRBD1 (5 bases). CDR1 and CDR2 from the germline V gene are SGHRS and YFSETQ. This CDR3 region has 15 residues. V lost 4 bases to trimming and J lost 5 bases, with 18 bases between them. This CDR3 reads CASSPWGGAGETQYF. CDR3 DNA: TGCGCCAGCAGCCCCTGGGGCGGAGCTGGGGAGACCCAGTACTTC.

The V call is TRBV10-1, the J call TRBJ2-3, with D unresolved. Trimming shortened V by 5 bases and J by 1 base, and 7 bases separated the two germline ends. Germline CDR1 is WNHNN and CDR2 is SYGVQD (reference sequence). The CDR3 sequence is 13 residues long. DNA for the CDR3: TGCGCCAGCAGTTTTGACGGCACAGATACGCAGTATTTT. Its protein is CASSFDGTDTQYF.

The rearrangement joins TRBV5-4 to TRBJ2-7; D is uncertain. CDR3 length: 11 residues. Trimming took 1 base from V and 5 from J, leaving 4 bases between them. CDR1 SGHNT and CDR2 YYREEE come from the germline V gene (reference sequence). DNA of the CDR3: TGTGCCAGCAGCTTGTACGACGAGCAGTACTTC. This encodes CASSLYDEQYF.

V and J are TRBV27 and TRBJ2-7; 10 nucleotides line up with TRBD2. The CDR3 covers 13 residues. V lost 6 bases, J lost 4 bases, and 3 bases stayed unmatched. From germline, CDR1 is MNHEY and CDR2 SMNVEV (reference sequence). The CDR3 bases are TGTGCCAGCAGCGGACTAGCGGCTTACGAGCAGTACTTC. As protein: CASSGLAAYEQYF.

This clone was seen a few times. The chain couples TRBV27 to TRBJ2-2, with D perhaps TRBD1 (5 bases). V was trimmed by 6 bases and J by 7 bases, leaving 24 bases between them. CDR1 and CDR2 (germline): MNHEY, SMNVEV (reference sequence). CDR3 length: 17 residues. CDR3 nucleotide sequence: TGTGCCAGCAGACACACCTCGTTTCTAGATAGGGGCGGGGAGCTGTTTTTT. This codes for CASRHTSFLDRGGELFF.